This TCR beta chain stems from a study of CD8 T cells in ankylosing spondylitis (dated by TCRdb to about 2017). The study in broad terms: T cell receptor beta repertoires were profiled in healthy donors and ankylosing spondylitis patients so that disease-linked TCR variants could be found. Samples of peripheral blood were taken, and for ankylosing spondylitis patients, synovial fluid was collected as well. The full study cohort comprised around 25 ankylosing spondylitis patients and about 110 healthy donors.

This clonotype was detected ten times or more. Its antigen is currently not known. No quality values exist for individual bases; no much larger clone is one base distant. General study outcomes and caveats: The disease-linked clones were reported to be significantly enriched in matched synovial fluid samples from ankylosing spondylitis patients. Blood from ankylosing spondylitis patients appeared to be characterized by a TCR beta motif made up of several highly homologous amino acid variants. The disease-linked clones showed a CD8+ phenotype and occurred at relatively low frequencies in peripheral blood. Some of the motif variants had been reported before in the synovial fluid and blood of reactive arthritis patients, a finding that suggests common disease-initiation mechanisms.

V and J lose 1 base and 13 bases, and a span of 12 bases separates them. The CDR3 goes from the cysteine to the phenylalanine over 12 residues. Only CDR3 DNA is held: 36 bases, read in frame from base 1. CDR1 LGHDT and CDR2 YNNKEL were looked up in the germline V gene (reference sequence). For sequencing, an Illumina HiSeq 2500 was employed. Quantitative 5'-RACE with molecular barcodes was used to prepare TCR beta libraries. In the authors' own workflow: To identify disease-linked TCR variants, a new computational method was used, one built on a probabilistic model of VDJ rearrangement. TCRdb's own reprocessing of the public reads used fastp at Q25 and MiXCR and kept productive beta chains. Under each unique CDR3 protein, matching rows form one entry showing the most common genes and DNA. TCRdb's processing, not the authors' own work, is the source of the V and J calls. The sample records 200,000 to 250,000 distinct CDR3 sequences, about 10% of which are singletons. The ten largest clones add up to less than 25% of the sample.

The origin of this receptor is a male donor with ankylosing spondylitis or in good health (not recorded which). Rearrangement joined TRBV3-1 to TRBJ2-3, with the D gene not clear enough to name. The source material was blood, either unsorted or a sorted T cell fraction (not recorded which). In nucleotides, the sequence is TGTGCCAGCAGCCAAGCTAAAGGAGAAAAGTATTTT. Translated, this is CASSQAKGEKYF.